This entry describes one T cell receptor beta chain. Original handling: Reference gene primers were amplified, and this amplification served to estimate nucleated cell counts. Sequencing used immunoSEQ multiplex PCR; TCRdb keeps in-frame clones, though not all of them. V, J and clone size were drawn from that table, and D and trimming were deduced from the DNA. The table records about 150,000 clones, approximately 79% of them present only once. J gave up 8 bases and V 8 bases, and 3 bases lay outside the gene matches. CDR3 length: 13 amino acids. Germline V CDR1 and CDR2: MGHRA, YSYEKL. The data are from a study of blood T cell repertoires in COVID-19.

V is TRBV4-1 and J is TRBJ2-1; 13 nucleotides agree with TRBD2. The TCR originated in a woman aged 65 to 85 in a cohort exposed to, infected with or recovered from COVID-19 (not recorded which). Sequencing was carried out using PBMCs or T cells enriched from blood (not recorded which). The CDR3 DNA sequence: TGCGCCAGCCGGACTAGCGGGAGCTATGAGCAGTTCTTC. Translating it yields CASRTSGSYEQFF.